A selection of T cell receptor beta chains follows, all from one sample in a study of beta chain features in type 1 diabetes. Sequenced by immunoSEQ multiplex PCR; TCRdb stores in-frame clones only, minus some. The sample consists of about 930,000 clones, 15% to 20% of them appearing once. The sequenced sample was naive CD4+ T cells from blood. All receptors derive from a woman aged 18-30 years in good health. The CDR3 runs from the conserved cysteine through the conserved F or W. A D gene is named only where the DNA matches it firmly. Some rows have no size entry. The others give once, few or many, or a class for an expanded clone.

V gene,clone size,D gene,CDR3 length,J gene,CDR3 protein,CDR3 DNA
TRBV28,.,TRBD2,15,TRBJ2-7,CASSPLREVTYEQYF,TGTGCCAGCAGCCCCCTCCGGGAGGTAACCTACGAGCAGTACTTC
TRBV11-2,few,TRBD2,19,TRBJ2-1,CASSPRQGLAGGRYNEQFF,TGTGCCAGCAGCCCGCGACAGGGACTAGCGGGAGGTCGGTACAATGAGCAGTTCTTC
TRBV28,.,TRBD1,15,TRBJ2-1,CASSRRDRAYNEQFF,TGTGCCAGCAGCCGCCGGGACAGGGCCTACAATGAGCAGTTCTTC
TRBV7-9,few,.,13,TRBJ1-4,CASRGARDEKLFF,TGTGCCAGCAGGGGGGCTCGAGATGAAAAACTGTTTTTT
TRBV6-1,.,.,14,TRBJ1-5,CASSEGGGNQPQHF,TGTGCCAGCAGTGAAGGGGGGGGCAATCAGCCCCAGCATTTT
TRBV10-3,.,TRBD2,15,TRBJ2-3,CATRLTSGRVDTQYF,TGTGCCACCCGCTTGACTAGCGGGAGGGTGGATACGCAGTATTTT
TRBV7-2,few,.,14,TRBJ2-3,CASSQRTVWDTQYF,TGTGCCAGCAGCCAACGAACGGTGTGGGATACGCAGTATTTT
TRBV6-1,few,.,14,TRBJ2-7,CASSVAGSSYEQYF,TGTGCCAGCAGTGTTGCGGGGAGCTCCTACGAGCAGTACTTC
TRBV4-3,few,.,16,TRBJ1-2,CASSQVSYGRRDGYTF,TGCGCCAGCAGCCAGGTTTCTTATGGACGGCGAGATGGCTACACCTTC
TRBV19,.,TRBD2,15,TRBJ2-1,CASAGGYSSYNEQFF,TGTGCCAGTGCGGGAGGCTATTCCTCCTACAATGAGCAGTTCTTC
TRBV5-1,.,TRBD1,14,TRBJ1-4,CASKPGQAYEKLFF,TGCGCCAGCAAACCGGGACAGGCGTATGAAAAACTGTTTTTT
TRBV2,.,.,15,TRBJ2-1,CASRMSGLSVSEQFF,TGTGCCAGCAGGATGAGCGGGCTTTCTGTCAGTGAGCAGTTCTTC
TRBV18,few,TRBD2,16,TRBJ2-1,CASSFPGTSGYNEQFF,TGTGCCAGCTCATTCCCCGGCACTAGCGGGTACAATGAGCAGTTCTTC
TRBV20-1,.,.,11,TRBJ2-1,CSASPISEQFF,TGCAGTGCCAGCCCCATTAGTGAGCAGTTCTTC
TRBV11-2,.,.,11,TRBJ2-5,CASSLQETQYF,TGTGCCAGCAGCCTTCAAGAGACCCAGTACTTC
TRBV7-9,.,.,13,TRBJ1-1,CASSFQGNTEAFF,TGTGCCAGCAGCTTTCAGGGGAACACTGAAGCTTTCTTT
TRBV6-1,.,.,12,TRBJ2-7,CASTETLYEQYF,TGTGCCAGCACCGAGACCCTGTACGAGCAGTACTTC
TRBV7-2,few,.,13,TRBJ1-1,CASRFQGGTEAFF,TGTGCCAGCAGATTTCAGGGAGGCACTGAAGCTTTCTTT
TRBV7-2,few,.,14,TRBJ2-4,CASSLYDVADIQYF,TGTGCCAGCAGCTTATATGACGTTGCGGACATTCAGTACTTC
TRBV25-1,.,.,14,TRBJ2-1,CASRGTYNFNEQFF,TGTGCCAGCAGAGGGACTTACAACTTTAATGAGCAGTTCTTC
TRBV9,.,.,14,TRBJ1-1,CASSDGRTNTEAFF,TGTGCCAGCAGCGATGGAAGGACGAACACTGAAGCTTTCTTT
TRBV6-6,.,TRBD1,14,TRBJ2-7,CASSYPGQSYEQYF,TGTGCCAGCAGTTACCCGGGACAGAGCTACGAGCAGTACTTC